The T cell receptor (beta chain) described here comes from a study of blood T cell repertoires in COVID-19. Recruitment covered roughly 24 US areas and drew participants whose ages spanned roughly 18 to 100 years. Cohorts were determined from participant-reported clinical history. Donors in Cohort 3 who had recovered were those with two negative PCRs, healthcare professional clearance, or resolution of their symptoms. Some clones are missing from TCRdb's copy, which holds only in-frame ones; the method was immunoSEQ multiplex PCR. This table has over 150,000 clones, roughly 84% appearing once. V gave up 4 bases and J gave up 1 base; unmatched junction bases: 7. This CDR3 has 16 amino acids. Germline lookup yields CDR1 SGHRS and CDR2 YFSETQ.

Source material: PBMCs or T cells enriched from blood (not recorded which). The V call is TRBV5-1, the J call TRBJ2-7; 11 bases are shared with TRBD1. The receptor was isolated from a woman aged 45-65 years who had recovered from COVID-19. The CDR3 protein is CASSLGQGALSYEQYF. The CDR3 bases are TGCGCCAGCAGCCTCGGACAGGGGGCCCTGTCCTACGAGCAGTACTTC.